This passage covers 16 T cell receptor beta chains from one sample sequenced in a study of identical twins. TCRdb passed the 5' RACE reads through MiXCR, listing each CDR3 protein once. The sample has approximately 260,000 distinct CDR3 sequences; over 12% are singletons. Sequences were obtained from memory (CD45RO+) T cells sorted from blood. The receptors stem from a woman aged 18 to 35 in good health.

This clonotype occurred a few times. The chain links TRBV19 to TRBJ2-2, with D perhaps matching TRBD2 (6 bases). V was trimmed by 4 bases and J by 4 bases, leaving 13 bases between them. Per germline, CDR1 LNHDA and CDR2 SQIVND (reference sequence). The CDR3 has 15 residues. CDR3: CASSTGRKITGELFF. CDR3 nucleotides: TGTGCCAGTAGTACCGGGAGAAAGATCACCGGGGAGCTGTTTTTT.

V gene TRBV6-4 combines with J gene TRBJ2-1, with D possibly matching TRBD2 (7 bases). V gave up 5 bases and J gave up 5 bases, with 25 bases separating them. The CDR3 sequence is 18 residues long. Germline V gene sequence: CDR1 MRHNA, CDR2 SNTAGT. As DNA, the CDR3 is TGTGCCAGCAGTCGACTAGGGGGGGTCCTACAAGAAAACAATGAGCAGTTCTTC. It yields the protein CASSRLGGVLQENNEQFF.

This clonotype was seen only a few times. The chain is built from TRBV20-1 and TRBJ2-1; D might be TRBD2 (6 bases). CDR1 is DFQATT, CDR2 SNEGSKA, per germline (reference sequence). CDR3 length: 14 amino acids. CDR3 in DNA: TGCGTTGCTAGATGGCTAGCGCAGGACAATGAGCAGTTCTTC. It specifies CVARWLAQDNEQFF.

This clonotype is a singleton in its sample. The chain recombines TRBV20-1 with TRBJ2-7, with a weak D call TRBD2 (6 bases). This CDR3 region has 14 residues. The V gene lost 4 bases and the J gene lost 3 bases, with 16 bases spanning the gap. The V gene's germline CDR1 is DFQATT and CDR2 SNEGSKA (reference sequence). This CDR3 is CSATLPRGSYEQYF. The CDR3 nucleotides are TGCAGTGCTACTCTCCCGCGGGGAAGCTACGAGCAGTACTTC.

This chain joins TRBV19 and TRBJ1-5; D is unclear. This CDR3 is 15 amino acids long. With 6 bases removed from V and 3 bases from J, the gap between germline ends came to 15 bases. Germline lookup yields CDR1 LNHDA and CDR2 SQIVND (reference sequence). The CDR3 DNA follows: TGTGCCAGTAGGGAGGGTGGAGGAAACAATCAGCCCCAGCATTTT. It encodes CASREGGGNNQPQHF.

In this sample, this clonotype turned up a few times. The chain joins TRBV7-3 to TRBJ2-1; D perhaps matches TRBD1 (5 bases). V was cut by 4 bases and J by 0 bases, with 10 bases left in between. Per the germline V gene, CDR1 is SGHTA and CDR2 is FQGTGA. The CDR3 is 15 residues long. The CDR3: CASSSQANSYNEQFF. CDR3 sequence (DNA): TGTGCCAGCAGCTCACAGGCTAACTCCTACAATGAGCAGTTCTTC.

This clonotype was seen a handful of times. J is TRBJ1-1 and V is TRBV20-1; TRBD1 might be the D (5 bases). There are 15 residues in the CDR3. Germline-derived CDR1 and CDR2 are DFQATT and SNEGSKA (reference sequence). Trimming cost V 0 bases and J 1 base, with 12 bases left between them. DNA for the CDR3: TGCAGTGCTAGAGATTTCAGGGAGGCGAACACTGAAGCTTTCTTT. Protein: CSARDFREANTEAFF.

The V gene is TRBV6-1, the J gene TRBJ2-1; no reliable D call. V shed 5 bases and J shed 7 bases, with 18 bases lying between them. CDR3 length: 15 residues. Germline CDR1 reads MNHNS; CDR2 reads SASEGT. The CDR3 region is CASSPRRSTVNEQFF. Here the CDR3 DNA reads TGTGCCAGCAGTCCCAGAAGATCGACCGTAAATGAGCAGTTCTTC.

The chain uses TRBV6-6 and TRBJ2-7; weak D call: TRBD2 (5 bases). V lost 10 bases and J lost 0, with 13 bases in between. Germline V gene sequence: CDR1 MNHNY, CDR2 SVGAGI (reference sequence). The CDR3 contains 13 residues. CDR3 coding DNA: TGTGCCACCTTACGAGCGGACTCCTACGAGCAGTACTTC. Translated: CATLRADSYEQYF.

This clonotype occurred a few times. This chain links TRBV20-1 with TRBJ2-1; D is possibly TRBD2 (6 bases). The germline V and J ends were trimmed by 1 base and 0 bases, with 7 bases remaining between them. CDR1 DFQATT and CDR2 SNEGSKA come from the germline V gene (reference sequence). The CDR3 has 14 amino acids. CDR3 bases: TGCAGTGCTAGAGCCGGGAGCTCCTACAATGAGCAGTTCTTC. Amino acids: CSARAGSSYNEQFF.

V usage is TRBV4-3 and J usage is TRBJ2-3; D not certain. There are 13 residues in the CDR3. The germline V and J ends were trimmed by 0 bases and 11 bases, with 12 bases remaining between them. The germline CDR1 and CDR2 sequences are LGHNA and YSLEER. This CDR3 is CASSQESPYKQYF. CDR3 DNA: TGCGCCAGCAGCCAAGAATCCCCTTATAAGCAGTATTTT.

This clonotype was detected many times. The V and J genes are TRBV12-3 or TRBV12-4 and TRBJ1-3; D unclear. Trimming pared 6 bases from V and 3 bases from J, leaving 9 bases between. The CDR3 has 13 amino acids. The CDR3 coding sequence is TGTGCCAGCAGCTCGCTTGTTGGAAACACCATATATTTT. Translated: CASSSLVGNTIYF.

In its sample, this clonotype was seen a few times. This chain uses TRBV11-3 with TRBJ2-2, with unresolved D. The CDR3 covers 15 residues. Germline loops: CDR1 SGHNT, CDR2 YENEEA. Trimming cost V 4 bases and J 2 bases, with 11 bases left between them. CDR3 sequence: CASSSPTGNTGELFF. In DNA form, the CDR3 reads TGTGCCAGCAGCTCGCCGACCGGAAACACCGGGGAGCTGTTTTTT.

This clonotype has at least ten counts. The CDR3 reads CASSQSGYSNQPQHF. The CDR3 DNA is TGTGCCAGCAGCCAATCAGGGTATAGCAATCAGCCCCAGCATTTT. The rearrangement joins TRBV3-1 to TRBJ1-5; possibly TRBD1 for D (5 bases). Germline loops: CDR1 LGHDT, CDR2 YNNKEL (reference sequence). Trimming took off 2 bases at V and 0 bases at J, with 8 bases between the two ends. CDR3 length equals 15 residues.

The sample holds many counts of this clonotype. The genes are TRBV12-3 or TRBV12-4 and TRBJ2-7, with 10 bases matching TRBD2. V lost 3 bases to trimming and J lost 1 base; unmatched junction nucleotides: 3. The CDR3 runs 15 residues. Written as DNA, the CDR3 is TGTGCCAGCAGTTTTACTAGCGGGGATTCCTACGAGCAGTACTTC. Residues: CASSFTSGDSYEQYF.

This clonotype was counted only a few times. V usage is TRBV12-3 or TRBV12-4 and J usage is TRBJ1-2; D perhaps matches TRBD1 (5 bases). The CDR3 contains 15 residues. Trimming took 5 bases from V and 8 from J, leaving 21 bases between them. The CDR3: CASSRTIVGGWGYTF. The DNA for the CDR3 is TGTGCCAGCAGTCGGACTATAGTCGGGGGTTGGGGCTACACCTTC.